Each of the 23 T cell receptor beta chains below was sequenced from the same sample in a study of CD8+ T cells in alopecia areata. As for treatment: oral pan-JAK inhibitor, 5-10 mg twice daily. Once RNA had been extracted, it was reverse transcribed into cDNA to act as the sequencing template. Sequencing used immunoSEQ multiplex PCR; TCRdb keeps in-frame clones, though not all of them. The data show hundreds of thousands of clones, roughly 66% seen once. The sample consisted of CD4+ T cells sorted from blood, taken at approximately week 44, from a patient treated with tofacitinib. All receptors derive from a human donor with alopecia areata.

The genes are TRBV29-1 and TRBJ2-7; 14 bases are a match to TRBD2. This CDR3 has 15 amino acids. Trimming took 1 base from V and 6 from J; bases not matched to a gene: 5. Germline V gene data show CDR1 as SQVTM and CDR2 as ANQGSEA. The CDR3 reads CSVEGGLAGGGEQYF. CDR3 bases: TGCAGCGTTGAAGGAGGACTAGCGGGGGGCGGCGAGCAGTACTTC.

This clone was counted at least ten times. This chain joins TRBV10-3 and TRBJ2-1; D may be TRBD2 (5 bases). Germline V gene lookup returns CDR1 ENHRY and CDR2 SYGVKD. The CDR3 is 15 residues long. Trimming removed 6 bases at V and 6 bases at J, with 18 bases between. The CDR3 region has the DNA TGTGCCATCAGCCTAAGTGGACTGGTAGGCAATGAGCAGTTCTTC. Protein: CAISLSGLVGNEQFF.

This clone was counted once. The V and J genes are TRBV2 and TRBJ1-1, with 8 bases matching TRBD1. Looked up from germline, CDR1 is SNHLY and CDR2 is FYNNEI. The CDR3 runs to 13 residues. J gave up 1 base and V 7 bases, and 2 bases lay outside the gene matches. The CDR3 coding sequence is TGTGCCAGCATGGGACAGGCGAACACTGAAGCTTTCTTT. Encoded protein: CASMGQANTEAFF.

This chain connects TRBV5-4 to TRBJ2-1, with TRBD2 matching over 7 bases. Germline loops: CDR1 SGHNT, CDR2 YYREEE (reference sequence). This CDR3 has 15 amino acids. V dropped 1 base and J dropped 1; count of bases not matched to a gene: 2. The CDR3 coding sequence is TGTGCCAGCAGCTTGTGGGGGGGATCCTACAATGAGCAGTTCTTC. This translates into CASSLWGGSYNEQFF.

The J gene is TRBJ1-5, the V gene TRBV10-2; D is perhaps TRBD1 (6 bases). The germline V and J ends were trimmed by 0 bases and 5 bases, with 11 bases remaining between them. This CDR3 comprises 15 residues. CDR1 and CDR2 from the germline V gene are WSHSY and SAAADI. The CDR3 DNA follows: TGCGCCAGCAGTGAGTCAGGGGGGCGAGATCAGCCCCAGCATTTT. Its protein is CASSESGGRDQPQHF.

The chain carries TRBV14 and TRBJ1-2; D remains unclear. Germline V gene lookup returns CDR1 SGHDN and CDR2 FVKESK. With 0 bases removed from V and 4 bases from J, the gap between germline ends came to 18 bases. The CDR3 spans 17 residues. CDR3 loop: CASSQDYKSGTVYGYTF. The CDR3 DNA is TGTGCCAGCAGCCAAGATTATAAGTCGGGTACGGTCTATGGCTACACCTTC.

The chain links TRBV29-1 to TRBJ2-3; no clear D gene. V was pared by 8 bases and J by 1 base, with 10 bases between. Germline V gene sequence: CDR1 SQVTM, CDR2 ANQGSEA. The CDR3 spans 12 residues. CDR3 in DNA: TGCAGCATATCGATGGGCACAGATACGCAGTATTTT. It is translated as CSISMGTDTQYF.

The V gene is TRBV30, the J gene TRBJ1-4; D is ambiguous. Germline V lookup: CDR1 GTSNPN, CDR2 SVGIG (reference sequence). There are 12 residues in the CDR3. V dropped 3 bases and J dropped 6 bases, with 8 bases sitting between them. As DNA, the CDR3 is TGTGCCTGGAGACAGTCTCATGAAAAACTGTTTTTT. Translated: CAWRQSHEKLFF.

DNA of the CDR3: TGCGCCAGCAGTAGGCTCCGAGATTACTACGAGCAGTACTTC. This sequence encodes CASSRLRDYYEQYF. The rearrangement uses TRBV4-1 and TRBJ2-7, with D uncertain. Germline assignment: CDR1 MGHRA and CDR2 YSYEKL. There are 14 residues in the CDR3. V shed 6 bases and J shed 3 bases, with 15 bases lying between them.

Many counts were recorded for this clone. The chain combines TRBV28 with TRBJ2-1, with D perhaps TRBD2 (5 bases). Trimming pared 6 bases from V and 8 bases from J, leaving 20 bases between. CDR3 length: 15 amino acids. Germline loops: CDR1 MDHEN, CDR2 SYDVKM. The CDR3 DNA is TGTGCCAGCAGAACCTCGGGGTTATCGATCCATGAGCAGTTCTTC. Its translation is CASRTSGLSIHEQFF.

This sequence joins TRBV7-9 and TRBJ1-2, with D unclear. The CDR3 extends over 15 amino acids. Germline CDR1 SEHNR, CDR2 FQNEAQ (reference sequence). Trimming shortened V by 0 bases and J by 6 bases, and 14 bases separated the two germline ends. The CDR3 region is CASSLALQPADGYTF. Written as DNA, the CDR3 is TGTGCCAGCAGCTTAGCGCTTCAGCCAGCGGATGGCTACACCTTC.

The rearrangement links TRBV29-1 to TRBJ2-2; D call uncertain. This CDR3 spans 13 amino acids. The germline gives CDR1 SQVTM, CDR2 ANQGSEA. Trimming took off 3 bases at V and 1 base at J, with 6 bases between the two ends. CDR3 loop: CSVDSGNTGELFF. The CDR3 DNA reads TGCAGCGTTGACTCAGGGAACACCGGGGAGCTGTTTTTT.

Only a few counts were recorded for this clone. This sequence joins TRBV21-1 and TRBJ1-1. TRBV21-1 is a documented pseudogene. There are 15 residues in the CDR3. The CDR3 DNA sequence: TGTGCCAGCAGCAAAGAGCCCGGGGCGGGGATTGAAGCTTTCTTT. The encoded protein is CASSKEPGAGIEAFF.

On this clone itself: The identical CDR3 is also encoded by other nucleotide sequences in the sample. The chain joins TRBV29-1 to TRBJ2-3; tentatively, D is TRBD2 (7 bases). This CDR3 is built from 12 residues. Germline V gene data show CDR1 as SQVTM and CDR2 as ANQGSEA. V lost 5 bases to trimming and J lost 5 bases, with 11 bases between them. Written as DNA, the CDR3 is TGCAGCGTTAGAGGGGGGGGAGATACGCAGTATTTT. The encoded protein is CSVRGGGDTQYF.

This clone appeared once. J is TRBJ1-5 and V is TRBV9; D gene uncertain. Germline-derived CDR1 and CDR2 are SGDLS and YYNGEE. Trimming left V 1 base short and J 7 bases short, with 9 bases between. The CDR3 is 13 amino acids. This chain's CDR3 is CASSVSEKQPQHF. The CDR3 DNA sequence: TGTGCCAGCAGCGTAAGCGAAAAGCAGCCCCAGCATTTT.

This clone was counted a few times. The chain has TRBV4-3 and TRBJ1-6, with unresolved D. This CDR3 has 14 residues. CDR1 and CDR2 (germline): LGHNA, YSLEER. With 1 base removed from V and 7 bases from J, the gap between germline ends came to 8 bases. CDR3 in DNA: TGCGCCAGCAGCCAAGCTAGGATGAATTCACCCCTCCACTTT. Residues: CASSQARMNSPLHF.

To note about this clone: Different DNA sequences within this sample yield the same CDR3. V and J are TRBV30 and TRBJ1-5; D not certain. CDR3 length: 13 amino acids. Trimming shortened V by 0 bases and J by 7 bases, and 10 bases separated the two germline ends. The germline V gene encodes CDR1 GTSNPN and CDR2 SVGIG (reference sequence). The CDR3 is CAWSVGEEQPQHF. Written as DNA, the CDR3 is TGTGCCTGGAGTGTCGGGGAGGAACAGCCCCAGCATTTT. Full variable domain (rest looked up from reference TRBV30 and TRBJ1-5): SQTIHQWPATLVQPVGSPLSLECTVEGTSNPNLYWYRQAAGRGLQLLFYSVGIGQISSEVPQNLSASRPQDRQFILSSKKLLLSDSGFYLCAWSVGEEQPQHFGDGTRLSIL.

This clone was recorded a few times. CDR3 in amino acids: CASSSGLFTGELFF. Written as DNA, the CDR3 is TGTGCCAGCAGTTCGGGACTTTTCACCGGGGAGCTGTTTTTT. The rearrangement uses TRBV27 and TRBJ2-2, with D perhaps TRBD2 (6 bases). Trimming took 4 bases from V and 4 from J, leaving 10 bases between them. Germline assignment: CDR1 MNHEY and CDR2 SMNVEV (reference sequence). The CDR3 spans 14 residues.

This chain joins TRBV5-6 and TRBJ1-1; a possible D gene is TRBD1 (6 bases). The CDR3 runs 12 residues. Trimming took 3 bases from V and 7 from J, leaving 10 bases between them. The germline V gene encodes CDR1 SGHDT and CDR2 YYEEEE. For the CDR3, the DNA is TGTGCCAGCAGCTCCGACAGGTTTGAAGCTTTCTTT. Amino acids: CASSSDRFEAFF.

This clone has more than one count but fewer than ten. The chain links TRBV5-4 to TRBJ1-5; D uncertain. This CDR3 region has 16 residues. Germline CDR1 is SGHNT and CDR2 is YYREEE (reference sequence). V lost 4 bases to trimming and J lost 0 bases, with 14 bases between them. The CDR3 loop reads CASSNQKDGSNQPQHF. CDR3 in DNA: TGTGCCAGCAGCAACCAGAAAGACGGTAGCAATCAGCCCCAGCATTTT.

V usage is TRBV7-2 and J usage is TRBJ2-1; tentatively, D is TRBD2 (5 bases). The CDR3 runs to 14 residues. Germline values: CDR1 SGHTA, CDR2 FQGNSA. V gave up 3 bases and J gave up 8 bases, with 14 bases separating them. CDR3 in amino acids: CASSFGLAKDEQFF. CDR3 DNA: TGTGCCAGCAGCTTCGGGCTAGCCAAGGATGAGCAGTTCTTC.

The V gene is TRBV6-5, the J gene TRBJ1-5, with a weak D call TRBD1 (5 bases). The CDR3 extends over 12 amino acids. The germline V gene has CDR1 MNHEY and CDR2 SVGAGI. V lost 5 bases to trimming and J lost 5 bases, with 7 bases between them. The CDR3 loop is CASSRRDQPQHF. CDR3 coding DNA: TGTGCCAGCAGTCGCAGGGATCAGCCCCAGCATTTT.

The CDR3 sequence: CASSLTLSTQYF. The CDR3 nucleotides are TGTGCCAGCAGTTTGACTTTATCTACGCAGTATTTT. V usage is TRBV5-6 and J usage is TRBJ2-3, with no clear D. With 5 bases removed from V and 8 bases from J, the gap between germline ends came to 12 bases. This CDR3 has 12 residues. CDR1 and CDR2 from the germline V gene are SGHDT and YYEEEE.